The 24 T cell receptor beta chains below come from one sample, sequenced in a study of blood T cell repertoires in COVID-19 (dated by TCRdb to the early 2020s). Library preparation was by the immunoSEQ multiplex PCR assay. TCRdb carries this immuneACCESS record with in-frame sequences only. Its versions omit some clonotypes, under half of them owing to an unresolved V gene in the studies checked, with the rest unexplained. This sample lists 150,000 or so clones; around four fifths were detected once. About 3.1% of the sample comes from the top ten. The material sequenced was peripheral blood. These receptor sequences come from a woman aged 35 to 49 with active or convalescent COVID-19.

The DNA of the CDR3 is TGTGCCAGCAGCCCGGACAGGGGAAGCAATCAGCCCCAGCATTTT. Amino acids: CASSPDRGSNQPQHF. The V gene is TRBV28, the J gene TRBJ1-5; TRBD1 aligns across 9 bases. This CDR3 is built from 15 residues. V trimming: 6 bases; J trimming: 1 base; junction bases outside the gene matches: 4. In germline, CDR1 is MDHEN, CDR2 SYDVKM.

This clone has just one count. The chain carries TRBV2 and TRBJ1-4, with 9 nucleotides matching TRBD1. The CDR3 loop spans 17 amino acids. The V and J ends lost 6 bases and 3 bases, in that order; junction bases with no gene match: 11. CDR1 SNHLY and CDR2 FYNNEI come from the germline V gene. DNA for the CDR3: TGTGCCAGCAGCGACGGGACAGGGTTTGTAGCTAATGAAAAACTGTTTTTT. It codes for CASSDGTGFVANEKLFF.

The chain is built from TRBV28 and TRBJ1-4, with 9 positions matching TRBD1. In germline, CDR1 is MDHEN, CDR2 SYDVKM. CDR3 length equals 15 residues. With 5 bases clipped from V and 7 bases from J, the junction kept 8 bases outside the gene matches. The CDR3 nucleotides are TGTGCCAGCAGTGCCCGGACAGGGGCGTTTGAAAAACTGTTTTTT. Its protein is CASSARTGAFEKLFF.

The rearrangement joins TRBV11-2 to TRBJ1-2; D uncertain. This CDR3 contains 15 residues. Trimming shortened V by 5 bases and J by 2 bases, and 15 bases separated the two germline ends. The germline gives CDR1 SGHAT, CDR2 FQNNGV. CDR3 in DNA: TGTGCCAGCAGCCACGCACCGGGTAAAAACTATGGCTACACCTTC. Translation gives CASSHAPGKNYGYTF. Using reference TRBV11-2 and TRBJ1-2 for the parts outside the CDR3, the full variable domain is EAGVAQSPRYKIIEKRQSVAFWCNPISGHATLYWYQQILGQGPKLLIQFQNNGVVDDSQLPKDRFSAERLKGVDSTLKIQPAKLEDSAVYLCASSHAPGKNYGYTFGSGTRLTVV.

This clone has only a few counts. The chain recombines TRBV28 with TRBJ1-4, with D tentatively TRBD1 (5 bases). V lost 3 bases, J lost 8 bases, and 13 bases lay in between. Looked up from germline, CDR1 is MDHEN and CDR2 is SYDVKM. CDR3 size: 14 residues. The CDR3 bases are TGTGCCAGCAGTTTTCCGTCAGGGCGGGAAAAACTGTTTTTT. Translating gives CASSFPSGREKLFF.

The rearrangement links TRBV7-6 to TRBJ2-3; 10 bases align to TRBD2. Germline CDR1 is SGHVS and CDR2 is FNYEAQ. The CDR3 spans 16 residues. J lost 2 bases, V lost 3 bases, and 5 bases had no gene match. The CDR3 loop is CASSFSSGGPTDTQYF. In DNA form, the CDR3 reads TGTGCCAGCAGCTTCAGTAGCGGGGGGCCCACAGATACGCAGTATTTT.

The genes are TRBV3-1 (or the pseudogene TRBV3-2) and TRBJ2-3, with D perhaps TRBD2 (6 bases). This CDR3 is built from 18 residues. V lost 1 base and J lost 2, with 19 bases in between. Germline-derived CDR1 and CDR2 are LGHDT and YNNKEL (reference sequence). The CDR3, as DNA: TGTGCCAGCAGCCAAGTTTTAGGCGGGGCGAGGGTCACAGATACGCAGTATTTT. Amino acid sequence: CASSQVLGGARVTDTQYF.

This chain links TRBV15 with TRBJ1-5, with 7 nucleotides matching TRBD1. Germline V gives CDR1 LNHNV, CDR2 YYDKDF (reference sequence). Germline trimming cut 6 bases from V and 1 base from J; bases unmatched to any gene: 6. There are 15 residues in the CDR3. The chain's CDR3 is CATRGAGGSNQPQHF. In nucleotides, the CDR3 is TGTGCCACCAGGGGGGCAGGGGGAAGCAATCAGCCCCAGCATTTT.

This rearrangement joins TRBV29-1 to TRBJ2-3; 12 nucleotides match TRBD2. The CDR3 is made up of 14 amino acids. Germline V lookup: CDR1 SQVTM, CDR2 ANQGSEA. Trimming at V came to 5 bases and at J to 3 bases, leaving 3 bases not matched to a gene. The CDR3 reads CSVLAGGPTDTQYF. CDR3 nucleotide sequence: TGCAGCGTTCTAGCGGGAGGGCCAACAGATACGCAGTATTTT.

The chain has TRBV7-2 and TRBJ2-7; 7 bases map to TRBD1. The CDR3 runs 15 residues. With 1 base clipped from V and 2 bases from J, the junction kept 5 bases outside the gene matches. The germline CDR1 and CDR2 sequences are SGHTA and FQGNSA. CDR3 in DNA: TGTGCCAGCAGCTTAGTGGCAGGGGGAGCCTACGAGCAGTACTTC. Protein: CASSLVAGGAYEQYF. The variable domain in full, with the rest retrieved from reference TRBV7-2 and TRBJ2-7, is GAGVSQSPSNKVTEKGKDVELRCDPISGHTALYWYRQSLGQGLEFLIYFQGNSAPDKSGLPSDRFSAERTGGSVSTLTIQRTQQEDSAVYLCASSLVAGGAYEQYFGPGTRLTVT.

The chain couples TRBV5-1 to TRBJ1-2, with 8 bases fitting TRBD1. In germline, CDR1 is SGHRS, CDR2 YFSETQ. This CDR3 comprises 17 residues. V was clipped by 4 bases and J by 5 bases; unmatched bases: 16. CDR3 in DNA: TGCGCCAGCAGCACGAATGTCGACAGGGGTATAGGGTATGGCTACACCTTC. Amino acids: CASSTNVDRGIGYGYTF.

The chain uses TRBV5-1 and TRBJ1-2; D is ambiguous. Trimming pared 9 bases from V and 0 bases from J, leaving 18 bases between. The CDR3 covers 15 residues. In germline, CDR1 is SGHRS, CDR2 YFSETQ. The CDR3 DNA reads TGCGCCACCACGCAAGGAGACGCAGCTAACTATGGCTACACCTTC. Protein product: CATTQGDAANYGYTF.

The J gene is TRBJ2-2, the V gene TRBV27, with 8 bases matching TRBD2. The V and J ends lost 7 bases and 8 bases, in that order; junction bases with no gene match: 6. Germline V gene sequence: CDR1 MNHEY, CDR2 SMNVEV (reference sequence). The CDR3 runs to 13 residues. The CDR3 DNA sequence: TGTGCCAGCACCCACGGGACTAGAGGGGAGCTGTTTTTT. Amino acid sequence: CASTHGTRGELFF.

This chain uses TRBV4-3 with TRBJ2-2, with a weak D call TRBD1 (5 bases). V lost 0 bases and J lost 0, with 8 bases in between. Germline V gives CDR1 LGHNA, CDR2 YSLEER. The CDR3 consists of 16 residues. CDR3 protein: CASSQDPGPNTGELFF. CDR3 coding DNA: TGCGCCAGCAGCCAAGATCCAGGGCCGAACACCGGGGAGCTGTTTTTT.

The rearrangement joins TRBV6-5 to TRBJ1-1; TRBD1 agrees at 7 bases. J was trimmed by 0 bases and V by 6 bases; bases with no gene match: 7. The CDR3 loop spans 15 amino acids. Germline V gene data show CDR1 as MNHEY and CDR2 as SVGAGI. For the CDR3, the DNA is TGTGCCAGCAGGGTGCACAGGGGAATGAACACTGAAGCTTTCTTT. Encoded protein: CASRVHRGMNTEAFF.

The gene calls are TRBV27 and TRBJ2-7, with 11 bases matching TRBD1. Trimming cost V 6 bases and J 1 base; bases outside gene matches: 8. From germline, CDR1 is MNHEY and CDR2 SMNVEV (reference sequence). The CDR3 is 16 residues long. CDR3 sequence (DNA): TGTGCCAGCAGCAAAACCGGGACAGGGGGGTCCTACGAGCAGTACTTC. Translation: CASSKTGTGGSYEQYF.

The chain combines TRBV28 with TRBJ1-5, with 7 bases lining up with TRBD1. The J segment lost 9 bases and the V segment lost 7 bases, leaving 6 bases of the junction unmatched. Germline V gene sequence: CDR1 MDHEN, CDR2 SYDVKM. This CDR3 comprises 12 residues. The CDR3 sequence: CASTTGTRPQHF. For the CDR3, the DNA is TGTGCCAGCACGACAGGGACACGGCCCCAGCATTTT.

The chain carries TRBV10-2 and TRBJ1-6, with D maybe TRBD1 (6 bases). CDR1 is WSHSY and CDR2 is SAAADI in the germline V gene. Trimming removed 8 bases from V and 12 bases from J, with 20 bases in between. The CDR3 has 14 amino acids. CDR3: CASGTRGGALPLHF. The CDR3 nucleotides are TGCGCCAGCGGAACGCGGGGGGGGGCCCTACCCCTCCACTTT.

On this clone itself: An end of the junction does not agree with germline; a read error may underlie this. This rearrangement joins TRBV7-2 to TRBJ1-4; 7 nucleotides align to TRBD1. Germline loops: CDR1 SGHTA, CDR2 FQGNSA. This CDR3 comprises 15 residues. CDR3 region: CASSLGTATNEKLFF. In DNA form, the CDR3 reads TGTGCCAGCAGCTTGGGGACAGCAACAAATGAAAAACTGTTTTTT.

The DNA for the CDR3 is TGCAGCGTTGAAAGTCTTGGCGGGGTGGGAAACACCATATATTTT. It specifies CSVESLGGVGNTIYF. The chain is built from TRBV29-1 and TRBJ1-3; D unresolved. Trimming pared 2 bases from V and 4 bases from J, leaving 15 bases between. The germline gives CDR1 SQVTM, CDR2 ANQGSEA. The CDR3 is made up of 15 amino acids.

The chain joins TRBV7-9 to TRBJ2-4; 14 bases line up with TRBD2. The CDR3 totals 18 residues. Germline V lookup: CDR1 SEHNR, CDR2 FQNEAQ (reference sequence). J gave up 6 bases and V 2 bases, and 9 bases lay outside the gene matches. In nucleotides, the CDR3 is TGTGCCAGCAGCTTACCCGGGACTAGCGGGGGCGGTGGAAACATTCAGTACTTC. Residues: CASSLPGTSGGGGNIQYF.

The rearrangement uses TRBV6-2 or TRBV6-3 and TRBJ2-1, with 7 bases lining up with TRBD2. V gave up 4 bases and J gave up 0 bases; unmatched junction bases: 12. Germline V gene data show CDR1 as MNHEY and CDR2 as SVGEGT. The CDR3 is 18 residues long. The CDR3 loop is CASSFLAGALSSYNEQFF. The CDR3, as DNA: TGTGCCAGCAGTTTCCTCGCGGGAGCCCTAAGCTCCTACAATGAGCAGTTCTTC.

The rearrangement joins TRBV28 to TRBJ2-5; 13 nucleotides align to TRBD2. Per the germline V gene, CDR1 is MDHEN and CDR2 is SYDVKM. Trimming at V came to 5 bases and at J to 5 bases, leaving 5 bases not matched to a gene. The CDR3 contains 15 residues. CDR3 bases: TGTGCCAGCAGTCCCCAGGGACTAGCGGGGGAGACCCAGTACTTC. The encoded protein is CASSPQGLAGETQYF.

This clone was detected only a few times. V and J are TRBV4-1 and TRBJ1-1; the match to TRBD1 covers 7 bases. Trimming took 4 bases from V and 0 from J; bases not matched to a gene: 8. This CDR3 comprises 16 residues. Germline V gene data show CDR1 as MGHRA and CDR2 as YSYEKL. The CDR3: CASSPRDSPMNTEAFF. CDR3 bases: TGCGCCAGCAGCCCTCGGGACAGCCCCATGAACACTGAAGCTTTCTTT.